These 23 T cell receptor beta chains were all obtained from the same sample, sequenced in a study of shared clonotypes between healthy human individuals. Sequenced by immunoSEQ multiplex PCR; TCRdb stores in-frame clones only, minus some. The sample has over 950,000 clones, 70% to 80% seen once. Input material: memory CD4+ T cells from PBMCs. Stated subset: CD45RA-negative fraction. The receptors originated from a man between 18 and 29 years old in good health. Some clones in this sample may be carry-over from other donors' samples.

The chain carries TRBV11-3 and TRBJ2-1, with 8 bases matching TRBD1. Germline CDR1 is SGHNT and CDR2 is YENEEA. The CDR3 is made up of 13 amino acids. V dropped 6 bases and J dropped 10; count of bases not matched to a gene: 8. Here the CDR3 reads CASRSTGAREQFF. CDR3 nucleotides: TGTGCCAGCAGATCGACAGGGGCAAGGGAGCAGTTCTTC.

This clone appeared once. The chain is built from TRBV29-1 and TRBJ2-6; maybe TRBD1 (6 bases). This CDR3 is built from 16 residues. CDR1 and CDR2 (germline): SQVTM, ANQGSEA. Trimming shortened V by 5 bases and J by 0 bases, and 14 bases separated the two germline ends. The chain's CDR3 is CSVRKDSRSGANVLTF. The CDR3 DNA follows: TGCAGCGTTCGGAAGGACAGCCGCTCTGGGGCCAACGTCCTGACTTTC.

The chain combines TRBV7-9 with TRBJ2-3; the D is unclear. Germline assignment: CDR1 SEHNR and CDR2 FQNEAQ (reference sequence). This CDR3 is 9 amino acids long. The germline V and J ends were trimmed by 8 bases and 6 bases, with 3 bases remaining between them. The CDR3 nucleotides are TGTGCCAGCCCTGATACGCAGTATTTT. The encoded protein is CASPDTQYF.

This chain connects TRBV6-1 to TRBJ2-3, with TRBD1 matching 7 bases. The CDR3 runs 15 residues. J was trimmed by 4 bases and V by 9 bases; bases with no gene match: 13. The germline V gene encodes CDR1 MNHNS and CDR2 SASEGT. The CDR3 here is CASDWRDRVADTQYF. Written as DNA, the CDR3 is TGTGCCAGTGATTGGCGAGACAGGGTCGCAGATACGCAGTATTTT.

This clone was found many times. This chain links TRBV28 with TRBJ2-7; TRBD2 agrees at 7 bases. Germline CDR1 MDHEN, CDR2 SYDVKM. With 5 bases clipped from V and 2 bases from J, the junction kept 6 bases outside the gene matches. The CDR3 consists of 14 residues. The CDR3 here is CASSRAGKTYEQYF. The CDR3 bases are TGTGCCAGCAGTAGAGCGGGGAAGACCTACGAGCAGTACTTC. The full variable domain, its missing parts supplied by reference TRBV28 and TRBJ2-7, is DVKVTQSSRYLVKRTGEKVFLECVQDMDHENMFWYRQDPGLGLRLIYFSYDVKMKEKGDIPEGYSVSREKKERFSLILESASTNQTSMYLCASSRAGKTYEQYFGPGTRLTVT.

The gene calls are TRBV7-9 and TRBJ2-2, with 8 bases aligning to TRBD2. Germline lookup yields CDR1 SEHNR and CDR2 FQNEAQ (reference sequence). The CDR3 totals 14 residues. Losses at the gene ends were 1 base for V and 6 bases for J; bases not matched to a gene: 1. For the CDR3, the DNA is TGTGCCAGCAGCTTAGGCGGGAGGTCCGGGGAGCTGTTTTTT. This codes for CASSLGGRSGELFF.

The V gene is TRBV6-6, the J gene TRBJ1-1; D uncertain. This CDR3 spans 15 amino acids. Between the trimmed V and J ends, which lost 5 bases and 0 bases, there was a span of 13 bases. Germline values: CDR1 MNHNY, CDR2 SVGAGI (reference sequence). The CDR3 DNA reads TGTGCCAGCAGTCCCCTTCAGACATTGAACACTGAAGCTTTCTTT. Protein product: CASSPLQTLNTEAFF.

The chain employs TRBV29-1 and TRBJ2-3; 7 nucleotides agree with TRBD2. V lost 6 bases to trimming and J lost 3 bases; unmatched junction nucleotides: 6. Germline lookup yields CDR1 SQVTM and CDR2 ANQGSEA. There are 13 residues in the CDR3. The CDR3 spells CSVKRGLTDTQYF. In nucleotides, the CDR3 is TGCAGCGTGAAGCGGGGTCTAACAGATACGCAGTATTTT.

J is TRBJ2-3 and V is TRBV7-9; 14 bases line up with TRBD2. The germline V gene has CDR1 SEHNR and CDR2 FQNEAQ (reference sequence). The CDR3 length is 16 residues. The junction had 7 bases not matched to a gene; V was cut back by 5 bases and J by 6 bases. CDR3: CASSKGLAGVGDTQYF. The CDR3 nucleotides are TGTGCCAGCAGCAAGGGACTAGCGGGAGTTGGGGATACGCAGTATTTT. Full variable domain (remainder filled in from reference TRBV7-9 and TRBJ2-3): DTGVSQNPRHKITKRGQNVTFRCDPISEHNRLYWYRQTLGQGPEFLTYFQNEAQLEKSRLLSDRFSAERPKGSFSTLEIQRTEQGDSAMYLCASSKGLAGVGDTQYFGPGTRLTVL.

The genes are TRBV12-5 and TRBJ2-7; possibly TRBD1 for D (6 bases). Germline assignment: CDR1 LGHNT and CDR2 FRNRAP. This CDR3 is built from 16 residues. V was cut by 0 bases and J by 3 bases, with 15 bases left in between. DNA of the CDR3: TGTGCTAGTGGTTTGGTACTAGGACAGTACATCTACGAGCAGTACTTC. This codes for CASGLVLGQYIYEQYF.

This chain links TRBV13 with TRBJ2-3; 9 bases agree with TRBD2. This CDR3 spans 13 amino acids. Germline-derived CDR1 and CDR2 are PRHDT and FYEKMQ (reference sequence). V was clipped by 10 bases and J by 3 bases; unmatched bases: 5. The CDR3 region has the DNA TGTGCCACCGCGAGCGGGGGGACAGATACGCAGTATTTT. Translating gives CATASGGTDTQYF. Full variable domain (missing parts from reference TRBV13 and TRBJ2-3): AAGVIQSPRHLIKEKRETATLKCYPIPRHDTVYWYQQGPGQDPQFLISFYEKMQSDKGSIPDRFSAQQFSDYHSELNMSSLELGDSALYFCATASGGTDTQYFGPGTRLTVL.

The CDR3 DNA sequence: TGTGCCAGCACCCCGTCCCCTAGCGGGAGGACCTACGAGCAGTACTTC. The encoded protein is CASTPSPSGRTYEQYF. The chain is built from TRBV11-2 and TRBJ2-7; TRBD2 aligns across 11 bases. CDR1 SGHAT and CDR2 FQNNGV come from the germline V gene. This CDR3 is 16 amino acids long. V was clipped by 7 bases and J by 2 bases; unmatched bases: 10.

With respect to this clone: The sample carries other DNA sequences with the same CDR3. The V call is TRBV27, the J call TRBJ1-5, with TRBD1 matching over 9 bases. Germline V lookup: CDR1 MNHEY, CDR2 SMNVEV (reference sequence). This CDR3 spans 18 amino acids. J lost 0 bases, V lost 2 bases, and 8 bases had no gene match. The CDR3 region is CASSLVGTGIYSNQPQHF. In DNA, the CDR3 is TGTGCCAGCAGTTTAGTCGGGACAGGGATTTATAGCAATCAGCCCCAGCATTTT.

As to this clone: Other DNA sequences of this sample code for an identical CDR3. The chain's CDR3 is CASSEGRNQPQHF. For the CDR3, the DNA is TGTGCCAGCAGTGAAGGCAGGAATCAGCCCCAGCATTTT. The rearrangement joins TRBV6-1 to TRBJ1-5; D not certain. Per the germline V gene, CDR1 is MNHNS and CDR2 is SASEGT. The CDR3 spans 13 residues. V lost 1 base, J lost 4 bases, and 5 bases lay in between.

This clone was counted a few times. The chain links TRBV6-5 to TRBJ1-2, with 7 bases aligning to TRBD1. CDR1 and CDR2 (germline): MNHEY, SVGAGI. This CDR3 has 15 amino acids. V lost 2 bases, J lost 5 bases, and 8 bases stayed unmatched. The CDR3 loop reads CASSYRDRMGYGYTF. CDR3 nucleotide sequence: TGTGCCAGCAGTTACAGGGACAGAATGGGGTATGGCTACACCTTC.

The chain joins TRBV6-4 to TRBJ2-7; D call uncertain. Between the trimmed V and J ends, which lost 4 bases and 0 bases, there was a span of 13 bases. CDR3 size: 15 residues. CDR1 is MRHNA and CDR2 is SNTAGT in the germline V gene. CDR3 sequence (DNA): TGTGCCAGCAGTGCGGCCCTATCCTGCTCCTACGAGCAGTACTTC. Translating it yields CASSAALSCSYEQYF.

Concerning this clone itself: This same CDR3 is encoded by further DNA sequences in the sample. The rearrangement links TRBV6-5 to TRBJ2-7; D gene unclear. The V gene's germline CDR1 is MNHEY and CDR2 SVGAGI. The CDR3 is 12 amino acids. The V end lost 6 bases, the J end lost 2 bases, and 8 bases lay between the germline ends. The CDR3 DNA sequence: TGTGCCAGCAGGGGTAGGGCCTACGAGCAGTACTTC. It encodes CASRGRAYEQYF.

V usage is TRBV6-1 and J usage is TRBJ2-3; TRBD1 aligns across 10 bases. Unmatched junction bases numbered 4, after V lost 5 bases and J lost 2 bases. Germline V gene data show CDR1 as MNHNS and CDR2 as SASEGT. There are 15 residues in the CDR3. As DNA, the CDR3 is TGTGCCAGCAGTCCGGACAGGGGGAACACAGATACGCAGTATTTT. Translation: CASSPDRGNTDTQYF.

This chain links TRBV5-8 with TRBJ2-4; TRBD2 matches at 8 bases. CDR3 length: 13 amino acids. CDR1 is SGHTS, CDR2 YDEGEE, per germline. J gave up 4 bases and V 5 bases, and 2 bases lay outside the gene matches. The CDR3 DNA follows: TGTGCCAGCAGTAAGCGGGGGAAAAACATTCAGTACTTC. Its translation: CASSKRGKNIQYF.

This sequence joins TRBV4-3 and TRBJ1-5; TRBD1 agrees at 9 bases. J was trimmed by 5 bases and V by 4 bases; bases with no gene match: 3. This CDR3 spans 14 amino acids. Germline lookup yields CDR1 LGHNA and CDR2 YSLEER. DNA of the CDR3: TGCGCCAGCAGCCTCGGGACAGGGCATCAGCCCCAGCATTTT. Its translation: CASSLGTGHQPQHF.

In its sample, this clone was seen many times. In nucleotides, the CDR3 is TGTGCCAGCAGTACAGGGGGCGCTGGAAACACCATATATTTT. This translates into CASSTGGAGNTIYF. The chain has TRBV2 and TRBJ1-3; 9 bases match TRBD1. CDR3 length equals 14 residues. The trim removed 5 bases at V and 2 bases at J, leaving 1 base unmatched. Germline V gene sequence: CDR1 SNHLY, CDR2 FYNNEI.

The chain is built from TRBV4-1 and TRBJ2-1, with D possibly being TRBD1 or TRBD2 (5 bases each). CDR1 and CDR2 from the germline V gene are MGHRA and YSYEKL. Trimming cost V 7 bases and J 7 bases, with 26 bases left between them. The CDR3 totals 17 residues. The CDR3 here is CASTPQRGLVWGNEQFF. As DNA, the CDR3 is TGCGCCAGCACTCCCCAACGGGGCCTAGTCTGGGGGAATGAGCAGTTCTTC.

Points on this clone: This is likely an artifact of a read error, given a far larger clone one base away. The same CDR3 can be traced to other DNA sequences in this sample. This chain joins TRBV2 and TRBJ2-3; 7 nucleotides agree with TRBD1. The CDR3 sequence is 15 residues long. Germline trimming cut 7 bases from V and 0 bases from J; bases unmatched to any gene: 7. Germline V CDR1 and CDR2: SNHLY, FYNNEI. For the CDR3, the DNA is TGTGCCAGCAAGAAGGAGACAGGGAGCACAGATACGCAGTATTTT. This encodes CASKKETGSTDTQYF. The variable domain in full, with the rest retrieved from reference TRBV2 and TRBJ2-3, is EPEVTQTPSHQVTQMGQEVILRCVPISNHLYFYWYRQILGQKVEFLVSFYNNEISEKSEIFDDQFSVERPDGSNFTLKIRSTKLEDSAMYFCASKKETGSTDTQYFGPGTRLTVL.